This T cell receptor beta chain is drawn from a study of vaccination effects on CD4 cells after COVID-19. Sequencing followed a ViraFEST assay step that expanded antigen-specific CD4+ T cells with viral peptide pools. The authors isolated CD4+ T cells after 9 to 10 days of culture. The vaccine recipients had no prior SARS-CoV-2 infection, with negative nucleocapsid antibodies. Of note for this clone: What it binds is unknown.

Assay used: immunoSEQ multiplex PCR; TCRdb lists only in-frame clones, some missing. The sample contains about 68,000 clones, about four fifths of which appear only once. Study-wide findings and caveats: No early post-infection timepoints were available in the study, which also included few convalescent patients.

The germline V and J ends were trimmed by 4 bases and 2 bases, with 19 bases remaining between them. CDR3 size: 17 residues. Germline-derived CDR1 and CDR2 are SGHTS and YDEGEE. The V call is TRBV5-8, the J call TRBJ1-5; the D is unclear. The sequence was obtained from a human donor who received a COVID-19 vaccine. Sequenced material: CD4+ T cells from PBMCs cultured with SARS-CoV-2 spike peptides, taken before COVID-19 vaccination. The CDR3 DNA reads TGTGCCAGCAGCGCCGCCGACACCCGCGGGGGCAATCAGCCCCAGCATTTT. Its translation is CASSAADTRGGNQPQHF.